The rows below give T cell receptor beta chains drawn from one sample of a study of graft-versus-host responses after intestinal transplantation. Their specific antigens are unknown. Clones were sequenced by immunoSEQ multiplex PCR, and TCRdb holds only the in-frame ones, with some missing. The sample consists of about 130,000 clones, about nine tenths of them appearing once. The starting material was unstimulated CD4+ T cells sorted from spleen or lymph node cells, obtained before intestinal transplant. The receptors originated from a human donor who received an intestinal transplant. CDR3s include the opening cysteine and the closing phenylalanine or tryptophan. D genes are given only for firm matches. Size values are once, few and many counts, or a class for expanded clones, and some rows have none.

d_call: TRBD2; v_call: TRBV6-1; clone_size: -; cdr3_length: 14; j_call: TRBJ2-7; cdr3_nt: TGCGCCAGCAGTGAAGGGAGGGGATCCTACGAGCAGTACTTC; cdr3_aa: CASSEGRGSYEQYF
d_call: -; v_call: TRBV11-2; clone_size: -; cdr3_length: 18; j_call: TRBJ1-4; cdr3_nt: TGTGCCAGCAGCCGCGGGGCAGGTGGCTTCGACGTGGGCGAAAAACTGTTTTTT; cdr3_aa: CASSRGAGGFDVGEKLFF
d_call: TRBD1; v_call: TRBV7-7; clone_size: few; cdr3_length: 14; j_call: TRBJ2-5; cdr3_nt: TGTGCTAGCAGCCCCGGGACAGGGGGCGAGACCCAGTACTTC; cdr3_aa: CASSPGTGGETQYF
d_call: -; v_call: TRBV19; clone_size: -; cdr3_length: 16; j_call: TRBJ1-5; cdr3_nt: TGTGCCAGTAGTATTCTCCGGCAACTTAGCAATCAGCCCCAGCATTTT; cdr3_aa: CASSILRQLSNQPQHF
d_call: -; v_call: TRBV7-3; clone_size: -; cdr3_length: 16; j_call: TRBJ1-1; cdr3_nt: TGTGCCAGCAGCTTAATTAAGGGAGTGATGAACACTGAAGCTTTCTTT; cdr3_aa: CASSLIKGVMNTEAFF
d_call: -; v_call: TRBV16; clone_size: -; cdr3_length: 15; j_call: TRBJ2-6; cdr3_nt: TGTGCCAGCACCCTAGCAGGGACTGGGGCCAACGTCCTGACTTTC; cdr3_aa: CASTLAGTGANVLTF
d_call: -; v_call: TRBV7-2; clone_size: -; cdr3_length: 13; j_call: TRBJ2-7; cdr3_nt: TGTGCCAGCAGCCCGGCCCCCCACTACGAGCAGTACTTC; cdr3_aa: CASSPAPHYEQYF
d_call: -; v_call: TRBV18; clone_size: -; cdr3_length: 13; j_call: TRBJ1-1; cdr3_nt: TGTGCCAGCTCACCAGCGGTGGACACTGAAGCTTTCTTT; cdr3_aa: CASSPAVDTEAFF
d_call: -; v_call: TRBV7-6; clone_size: -; cdr3_length: 18; j_call: TRBJ2-1; cdr3_nt: TGTGCCAGCAGCCTACCAACCCCCGGGCGGCTGACCTACAATGAGCAGTTCTTC; cdr3_aa: CASSLPTPGRLTYNEQFF
d_call: TRBD1; v_call: TRBV28; clone_size: -; cdr3_length: 13; j_call: TRBJ1-4; cdr3_nt: TGTGCCAGCAGTTCGACAGGGCGCGAAAAACTGTTTTTT; cdr3_aa: CASSSTGREKLFF
d_call: -; v_call: TRBV5-1; clone_size: -; cdr3_length: 14; j_call: TRBJ2-7; cdr3_nt: TGCGCCAGCAGCTTGATGGCTAGCTCCTACGAGCAGTACTTC; cdr3_aa: CASSLMASSYEQYF
d_call: -; v_call: TRBV5-5; clone_size: -; cdr3_length: 11; j_call: TRBJ1-1; cdr3_nt: TGTGCCAGCAGCTTGAGACAGGAAGCTTTCTTT; cdr3_aa: CASSLRQEAFF
d_call: -; v_call: TRBV5-1; clone_size: -; cdr3_length: 14; j_call: TRBJ2-1; cdr3_nt: TGCGCCAGCAGCTTGGCTAGGGACAACATAGAGCAGTTCTTC; cdr3_aa: CASSLARDNIEQFF
d_call: -; v_call: TRBV5-1; clone_size: -; cdr3_length: 12; j_call: TRBJ2-7; cdr3_nt: TGCGCCAGCAGCCTAACCCCCTACGAGCAGTACTTC; cdr3_aa: CASSLTPYEQYF
d_call: -; v_call: TRBV6-6; clone_size: -; cdr3_length: 14; j_call: TRBJ1-5; cdr3_nt: TGTGCCAGTAAACCGGGGGGGGGCAATCAGCCCCAGCATTTT; cdr3_aa: CASKPGGGNQPQHF
d_call: TRBD2; v_call: TRBV4-1; clone_size: -; cdr3_length: 21; j_call: TRBJ2-1; cdr3_nt: TGCGCCAGCAGCCAGGAGCATGGGACTAGCGGGAGATTGAGGTCCTACAATGAGCAGTTCTTC; cdr3_aa: CASSQEHGTSGRLRSYNEQFF
d_call: TRBD2; v_call: TRBV6-1; clone_size: -; cdr3_length: 15; j_call: TRBJ2-1; cdr3_nt: TGTGCCAGCAGTGAAGTGGGACTATCGTACAATGAGCAGTTCTTC; cdr3_aa: CASSEVGLSYNEQFF
d_call: -; v_call: TRBV9; clone_size: -; cdr3_length: 15; j_call: TRBJ2-1; cdr3_nt: TGTGCCAGCTCCGTGAGGACTGATACCTACAATGAGCAGTTCTTC; cdr3_aa: CASSVRTDTYNEQFF
d_call: TRBD1; v_call: TRBV4-2; clone_size: -; cdr3_length: 16; j_call: TRBJ2-1; cdr3_nt: TGTGCCAGCAGCCAAGGTGGGGGACAGGGTCCCCCGGCGCAGTTCTTC; cdr3_aa: CASSQGGGQGPPAQFF
d_call: -; v_call: TRBV18; clone_size: -; cdr3_length: 13; j_call: TRBJ2-1; cdr3_nt: TGTGCCAGCTCACCACGCGAGCTTAAGGAGCAGTTCTTC; cdr3_aa: CASSPRELKEQFF
d_call: -; v_call: TRBV18; clone_size: -; cdr3_length: 15; j_call: TRBJ1-3; cdr3_nt: TGTGCCAGCTCACCACCGGCAGGAGCTGGAAACACCATATATTTT; cdr3_aa: CASSPPAGAGNTIYF
d_call: -; v_call: TRBV11-3; clone_size: -; cdr3_length: 13; j_call: TRBJ1-1; cdr3_nt: TGTGCCAGCAGCTTACGGGCTAATGGTAGAGCTTTCTTT; cdr3_aa: CASSLRANGRAFF
d_call: -; v_call: TRBV5-1; clone_size: -; cdr3_length: 14; j_call: TRBJ2-7; cdr3_nt: TGCGCCAGCAGCTCCTCCGGGGCCTCCTACGAGCAGTACTTC; cdr3_aa: CASSSSGASYEQYF
d_call: TRBD1; v_call: TRBV7-3; clone_size: -; cdr3_length: 17; j_call: TRBJ2-3; cdr3_nt: TGTGCCAGCAGCTTATTATTTGGGACAGGGGGCACAGATACGCAGTATTTT; cdr3_aa: CASSLLFGTGGTDTQYF
d_call: -; v_call: TRBV7-9; clone_size: -; cdr3_length: 16; j_call: TRBJ2-1; cdr3_nt: TGTGCCAGCAGCTGGCCCAGGGATAGCTCCTACAATGAGCAGTTCTTC; cdr3_aa: CASSWPRDSSYNEQFF
d_call: TRBD1; v_call: TRBV30; clone_size: -; cdr3_length: 16; j_call: TRBJ2-7; cdr3_nt: TGTGCCTGGAGTCCGAGACAGGGGGCGATCTCCTACGAGCAGTACTTC; cdr3_aa: CAWSPRQGAISYEQYF
d_call: -; v_call: TRBV28; clone_size: -; cdr3_length: 16; j_call: TRBJ2-5; cdr3_nt: TGTGCCAGCAGTCCTGACCAGGTGGGGGACCAAGAGACCCAGTACTTC; cdr3_aa: CASSPDQVGDQETQYF
d_call: -; v_call: TRBV29-1; clone_size: few; cdr3_length: 11; j_call: TRBJ1-2; cdr3_nt: TGCAGCGTTGGGGAGGACTATGGCTACACCTTC; cdr3_aa: CSVGEDYGYTF
d_call: -; v_call: TRBV6-5; clone_size: -; cdr3_length: 13; j_call: TRBJ2-3; cdr3_nt: TGTGCCAGCAGAGTTACGAGCACAGATACGCAGTATTTT; cdr3_aa: CASRVTSTDTQYF
d_call: -; v_call: TRBV5-5; clone_size: -; cdr3_length: 15; j_call: TRBJ1-2; cdr3_nt: TGTGCCAGCAGCAGCCCCGACGGACGTAGGGATGGCTACACCTTC; cdr3_aa: CASSSPDGRRDGYTF
d_call: TRBD1; v_call: TRBV5-1; clone_size: -; cdr3_length: 14; j_call: TRBJ2-7; cdr3_nt: TGCGCCAGCAGTCTCCGACAGGGATCCTACGAGCAGTACTTC; cdr3_aa: CASSLRQGSYEQYF
d_call: -; v_call: TRBV5-1; clone_size: -; cdr3_length: 11; j_call: TRBJ2-7; cdr3_nt: TGCGCCAGCTCCGACGGCTACGAGCAGTACTTC; cdr3_aa: CASSDGYEQYF
d_call: -; v_call: TRBV30; clone_size: -; cdr3_length: 15; j_call: TRBJ2-2; cdr3_nt: TGTGCCTGGGCGGGGCTGGGGGGTAAAACCGGGGAGCTGTTTTTT; cdr3_aa: CAWAGLGGKTGELFF
d_call: TRBD2; v_call: TRBV5-4; clone_size: -; cdr3_length: 15; j_call: TRBJ2-7; cdr3_nt: TGTGCCAGCAGCTTACTAGCGGGGCTTGACTACGAGCAGTACTTC; cdr3_aa: CASSLLAGLDYEQYF
d_call: TRBD1; v_call: TRBV19; clone_size: -; cdr3_length: 16; j_call: TRBJ1-2; cdr3_nt: TGTGCCAGTAGTATAAAAAACTTAGGGACAGTTTATGGCTACACCTTC; cdr3_aa: CASSIKNLGTVYGYTF
d_call: -; v_call: TRBV28; clone_size: -; cdr3_length: 14; j_call: TRBJ2-1; cdr3_nt: TGTGCCAGCAGTTTAATAGGCGCCCAGAATGAGCAGTTCTTC; cdr3_aa: CASSLIGAQNEQFF
d_call: TRBD2; v_call: TRBV30; clone_size: -; cdr3_length: 14; j_call: TRBJ2-7; cdr3_nt: TGTGCCTGGAGTATCGAGCGGGAGGGCCACGAGCAGTACTTC; cdr3_aa: CAWSIEREGHEQYF
d_call: TRBD2; v_call: TRBV5-1; clone_size: once; cdr3_length: 15; j_call: TRBJ2-1; cdr3_nt: TGCGCCAGCAGCTTGGGCGGGGGACTTTACAATGAGCAGTTCTTC; cdr3_aa: CASSLGGGLYNEQFF